This TCR beta chain was sequenced in a study of T cell responses to AZD1222 COVID-19 vaccine. Background on the study: Second-dose intervals of approximately 4 or approximately 12 weeks were pooled. Broader study findings: Among AZD1222 vaccinees, only five or six were seropositive at baseline. The donor group comprised mostly white British people and more females; the analysis possibly underestimated clonal diversity. Recipients of two AZD1222 doses showed rising Spike-specific TCR breadth and depth.

Generated by immunoSEQ multiplex PCR, the TCRdb table keeps only in-frame clones and is missing some. The sample yields approximately 160,000 clones, approximately 90% seen once. Details on this clone: Its antigen is unidentified.

This CDR3 has 16 amino acids. J lost 7 bases, V lost 2 bases, and 10 bases had no gene match. The germline gives CDR1 MGHRA, CDR2 YSYEKL. The source of this sequence is an adult in good health. This sequence joins TRBV4-1 and TRBJ1-5, with 8 bases that match TRBD1. The starting material was peripheral blood, obtained on day 0 of AZD1222 vaccination. CDR3 sequence: CASSQPTGGLGQPQHF. The CDR3 DNA follows: TGCGCCAGCAGCCAACCTACAGGGGGTTTGGGGCAGCCCCAGCATTTT.